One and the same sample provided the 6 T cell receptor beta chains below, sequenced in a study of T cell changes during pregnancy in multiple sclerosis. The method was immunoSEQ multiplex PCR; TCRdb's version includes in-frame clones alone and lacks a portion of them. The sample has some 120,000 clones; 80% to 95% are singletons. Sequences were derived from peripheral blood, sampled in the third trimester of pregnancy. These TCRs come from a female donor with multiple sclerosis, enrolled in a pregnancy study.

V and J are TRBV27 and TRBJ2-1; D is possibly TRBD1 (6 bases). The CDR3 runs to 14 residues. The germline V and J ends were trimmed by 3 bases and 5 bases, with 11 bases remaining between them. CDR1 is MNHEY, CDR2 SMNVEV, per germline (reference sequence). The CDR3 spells CASSLYRVDNEQFF. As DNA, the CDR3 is TGTGCCAGCAGTTTGTACAGGGTTGACAATGAGCAGTTCTTC.

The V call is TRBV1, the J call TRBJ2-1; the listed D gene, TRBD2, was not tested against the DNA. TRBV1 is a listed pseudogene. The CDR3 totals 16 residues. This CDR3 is CTSSQSSGGAYNEQFF. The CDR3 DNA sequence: TGCACCAGCAGCCAGTCAAGCGGGGGGGCCTACAATGAGCAGTTCTTC.

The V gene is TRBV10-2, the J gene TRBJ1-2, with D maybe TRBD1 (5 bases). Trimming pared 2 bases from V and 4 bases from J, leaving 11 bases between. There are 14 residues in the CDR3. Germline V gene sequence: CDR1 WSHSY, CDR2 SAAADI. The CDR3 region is CASSELDTLYGYTF. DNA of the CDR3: TGCGCCAGCAGTGAGCTGGACACCCTCTATGGCTACACCTTC.

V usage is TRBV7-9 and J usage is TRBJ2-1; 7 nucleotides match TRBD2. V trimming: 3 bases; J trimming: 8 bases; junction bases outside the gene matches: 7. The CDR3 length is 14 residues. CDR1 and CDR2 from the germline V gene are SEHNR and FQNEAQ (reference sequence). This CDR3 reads CASSLRGLQDEQFF. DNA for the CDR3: TGTGCCAGCAGCTTGCGGGGACTACAGGATGAGCAGTTCTTC.

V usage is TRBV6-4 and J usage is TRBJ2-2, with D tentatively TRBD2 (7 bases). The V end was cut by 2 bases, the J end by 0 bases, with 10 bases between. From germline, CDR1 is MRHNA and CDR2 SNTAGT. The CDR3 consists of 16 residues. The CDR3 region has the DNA TGTGCCAGCAGTGACGGGGGGGCCGCGAACACCGGGGAGCTGTTTTTT. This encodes CASSDGGAANTGELFF.

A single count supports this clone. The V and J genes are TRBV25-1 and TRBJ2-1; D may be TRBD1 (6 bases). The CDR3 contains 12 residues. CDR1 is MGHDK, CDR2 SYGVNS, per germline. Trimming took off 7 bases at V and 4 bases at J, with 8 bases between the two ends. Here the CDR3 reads CASTDRYNEQFF. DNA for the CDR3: TGTGCCAGCACCGACAGGTACAATGAGCAGTTCTTC.